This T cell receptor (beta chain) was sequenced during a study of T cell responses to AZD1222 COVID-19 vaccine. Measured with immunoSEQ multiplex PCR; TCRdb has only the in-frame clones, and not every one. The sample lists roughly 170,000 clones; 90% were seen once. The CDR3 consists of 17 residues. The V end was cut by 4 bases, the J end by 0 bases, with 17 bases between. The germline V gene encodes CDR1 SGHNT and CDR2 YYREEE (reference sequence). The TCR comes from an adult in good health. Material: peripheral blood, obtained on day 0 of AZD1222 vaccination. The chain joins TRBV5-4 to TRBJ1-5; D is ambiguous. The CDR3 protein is CASSHGSPGRSNQPQHF. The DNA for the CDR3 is TGTGCCAGCAGCCACGGCAGCCCAGGACGTAGCAATCAGCCCCAGCATTTT.